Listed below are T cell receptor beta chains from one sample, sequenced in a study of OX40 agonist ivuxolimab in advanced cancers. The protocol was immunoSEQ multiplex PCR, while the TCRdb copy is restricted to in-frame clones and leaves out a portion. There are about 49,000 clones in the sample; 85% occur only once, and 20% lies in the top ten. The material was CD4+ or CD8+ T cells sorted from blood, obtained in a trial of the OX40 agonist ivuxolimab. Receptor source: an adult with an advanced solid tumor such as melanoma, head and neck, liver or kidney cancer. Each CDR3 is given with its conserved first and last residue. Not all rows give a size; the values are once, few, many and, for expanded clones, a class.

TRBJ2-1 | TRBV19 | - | CASSIEAGGYNEQFF
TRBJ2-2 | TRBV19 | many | CASTQFGGELFF
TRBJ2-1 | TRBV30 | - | CAWIFHNEQFF
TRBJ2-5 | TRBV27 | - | CASSPWTGQETQYF
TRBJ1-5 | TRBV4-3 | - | CASSQDWVSNQPQHF
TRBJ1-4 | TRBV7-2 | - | CASSNLGQETNEKLFF
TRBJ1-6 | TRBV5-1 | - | CASSRMDPSGAYNSPLHF
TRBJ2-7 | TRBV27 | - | CASSLSPRWVPPFYEQYF
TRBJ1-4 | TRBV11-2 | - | CASSLGDSPPNEKLFF
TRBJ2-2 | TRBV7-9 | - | CASSRTGELFF
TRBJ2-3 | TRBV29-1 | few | CSVAEKGSTDTQYF
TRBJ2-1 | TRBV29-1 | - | CSVEERNYHPDEQFF
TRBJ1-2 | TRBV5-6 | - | CASSWESGYTF
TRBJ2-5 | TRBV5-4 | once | CASSSPGGGGETQYF
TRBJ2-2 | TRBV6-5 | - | CASSYSGGAYTGELFF
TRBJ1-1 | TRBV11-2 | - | CASSLYRGTEAFF
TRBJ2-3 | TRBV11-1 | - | CASSLGPTPGADTQYF
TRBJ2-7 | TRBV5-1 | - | CASSPRGGTAYEQYF
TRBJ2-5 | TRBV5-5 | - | CASSLDWTGSLPMETQYF
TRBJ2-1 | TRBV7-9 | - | CASSLSGNEQFF
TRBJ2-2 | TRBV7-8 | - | CASSSPLGATGELFF
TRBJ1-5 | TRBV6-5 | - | CASSYSGGPEPQHF
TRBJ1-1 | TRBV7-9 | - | CASSLTRVDEAFF
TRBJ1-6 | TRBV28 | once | CASSLTGTRSPLHF
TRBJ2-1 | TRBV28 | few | CASSLSGGRDEQFF
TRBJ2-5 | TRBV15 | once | CAVPGTIQETQYF
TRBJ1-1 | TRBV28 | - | CASSYGQGGVEAFF
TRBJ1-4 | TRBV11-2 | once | CASSFARGAGTTNEKLFF
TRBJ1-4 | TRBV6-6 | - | CASSLDRGDEKLFF
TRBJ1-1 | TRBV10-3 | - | CAISEGENTEAFF
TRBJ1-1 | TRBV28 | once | CASSLSVSQTEAFF
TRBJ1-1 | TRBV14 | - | CASSQVGQGADAFF
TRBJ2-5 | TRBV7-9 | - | CASSLSSGGPEGETQYF
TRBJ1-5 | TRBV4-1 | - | CASSQEVINQPQHF
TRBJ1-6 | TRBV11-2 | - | CASSLVAGNSPLHF
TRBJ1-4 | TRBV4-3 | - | CASSQDSSGGSGEKLFF
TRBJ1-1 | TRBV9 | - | CASSVDYTNTEAFF
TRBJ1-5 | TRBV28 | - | CASSWNNQPQHF
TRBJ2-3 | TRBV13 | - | CASSPLSGGHSADTQYF
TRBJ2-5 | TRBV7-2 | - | CASSSTGDTAQYF
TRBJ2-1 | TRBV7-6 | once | CASSRLAGGPINNEQFF
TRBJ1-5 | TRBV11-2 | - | CASSSGAYNQPQHF
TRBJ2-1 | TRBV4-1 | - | CASLHDRETFF
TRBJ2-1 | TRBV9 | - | CASSVGRDSYNEQFF
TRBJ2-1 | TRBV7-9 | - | CASSSPWDNEQFF
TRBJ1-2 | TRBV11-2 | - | CASSLGQTTYYGYTF
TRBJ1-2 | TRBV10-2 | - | CASSVGANYGYTF
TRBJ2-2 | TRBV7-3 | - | CASSLSASGGLLTGELFF
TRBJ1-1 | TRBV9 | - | CASSVDQGRMNTEAFF